The source of this TCR beta chain is a study of CD8 T cells in ankylosing spondylitis. Overall study findings and caveats: Peripheral blood samples showed relatively rare disease-linked clones, and these clones were CD8+. According to the report, clones linked to the disease were significantly enriched in matched synovial fluid samples taken from ankylosing spondylitis patients. Typical of ankylosing spondylitis blood, it appeared, was a TCR beta motif of under 10 highly homologous variants.

This clonotype was counted many times. Its antigen is unknown. Generation of TCR beta libraries employed quantitative 5'-RACE incorporating molecular barcodes. TCRdb reanalysed the 5' RACE reads using MiXCR and keeps one entry per CDR3 protein. This sample has about 130,000 distinct CDR3 sequences, with 7% to 8% found just once. The CDR3 extends over 13 amino acids. Germline assignment: CDR1 DFQATT and CDR2 SNEGSKA (reference sequence). V gave up 5 bases and J gave up 0 bases, with 9 bases separating them. V is TRBV20-1 and J is TRBJ2-3; D not certain. Sequenced sample: blood, either unsorted or a sorted T cell fraction (not recorded which). The TCR sequence derives from a female donor with ankylosing spondylitis or in good health (not recorded which). The CDR3 DNA sequence: TGCAGTGCTCGGTCAGCTAGCACAGATACGCAGTATTTT. As protein: CSARSASTDTQYF.